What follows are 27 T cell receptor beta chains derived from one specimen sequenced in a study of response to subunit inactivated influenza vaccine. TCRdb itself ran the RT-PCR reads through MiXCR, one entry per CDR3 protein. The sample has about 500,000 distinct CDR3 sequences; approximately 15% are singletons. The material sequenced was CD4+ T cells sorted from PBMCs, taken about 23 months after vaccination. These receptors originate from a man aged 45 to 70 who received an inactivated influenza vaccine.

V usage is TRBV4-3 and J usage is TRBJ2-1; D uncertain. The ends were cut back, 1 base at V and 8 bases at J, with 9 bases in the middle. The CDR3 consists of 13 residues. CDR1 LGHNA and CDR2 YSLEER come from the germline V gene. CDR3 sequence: CASSQGTTDEQFF. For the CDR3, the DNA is TGCGCCAGCAGCCAAGGGACGACGGATGAGCAGTTCTTC.

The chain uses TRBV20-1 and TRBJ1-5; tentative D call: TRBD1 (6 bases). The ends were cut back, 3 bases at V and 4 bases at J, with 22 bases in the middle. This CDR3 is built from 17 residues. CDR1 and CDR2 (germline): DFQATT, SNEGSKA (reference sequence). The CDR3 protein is CSASPWRRQVPNQPQHF. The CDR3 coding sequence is TGCAGTGCTAGTCCTTGGAGGAGACAGGTTCCTAATCAGCCCCAGCATTTT.

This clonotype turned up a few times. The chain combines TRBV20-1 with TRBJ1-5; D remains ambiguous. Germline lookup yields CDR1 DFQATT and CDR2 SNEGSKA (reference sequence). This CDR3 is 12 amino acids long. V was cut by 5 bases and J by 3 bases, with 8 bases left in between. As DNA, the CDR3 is TGCAGTGCTGGTGAGAACAATCAGCCCCAGCATTTT. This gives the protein CSAGENNQPQHF.

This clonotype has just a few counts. This CDR3 reads CASSPAGPQETQYF. The CDR3 nucleotides are TGCGCCAGCAGCCCAGCGGGGCCCCAAGAGACCCAGTACTTC. The rearrangement uses TRBV4-3 and TRBJ2-5, with 7 bases fitting TRBD2. The trim removed 4 bases at V and 1 base at J, leaving 3 bases unmatched. The CDR3 is made up of 14 amino acids. Germline CDR1 and CDR2: LGHNA and YSLEER.

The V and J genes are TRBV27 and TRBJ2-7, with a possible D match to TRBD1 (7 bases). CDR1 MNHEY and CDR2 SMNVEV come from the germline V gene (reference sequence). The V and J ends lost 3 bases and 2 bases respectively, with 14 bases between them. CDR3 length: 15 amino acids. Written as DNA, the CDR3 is TGTGCCAGCAGTTTGGGCGGGACAGCTACCTACGAGCAGTACTTC. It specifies CASSLGGTATYEQYF.

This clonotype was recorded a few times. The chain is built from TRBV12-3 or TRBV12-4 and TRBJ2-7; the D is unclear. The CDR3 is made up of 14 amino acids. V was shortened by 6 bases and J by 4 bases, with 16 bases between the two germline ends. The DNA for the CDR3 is TGTGCCAGCAGCCTTGGGCGTTTCCCATACGAGCAGTACTTC. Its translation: CASSLGRFPYEQYF.

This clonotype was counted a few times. Here the CDR3 reads CASSPWGRNTGELFF. CDR3 coding DNA: TGTGCCAGCAGCCCCTGGGGAAGGAACACCGGGGAGCTGTTTTTT. This rearrangement joins TRBV3-1 to TRBJ2-2; no firm D call. This CDR3 comprises 15 residues. V was trimmed by 4 bases and J by 1 base, leaving 10 bases between them. Germline CDR1 is LGHDT and CDR2 is YNNKEL (reference sequence).

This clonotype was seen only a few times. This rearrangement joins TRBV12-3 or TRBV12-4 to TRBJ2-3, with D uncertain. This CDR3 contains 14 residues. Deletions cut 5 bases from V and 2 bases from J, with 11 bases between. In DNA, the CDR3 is TGTGCCAGCAGTAGGACCTCGATCACAGATACGCAGTATTTT. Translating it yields CASSRTSITDTQYF.

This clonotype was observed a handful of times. The CDR3, as DNA: TGCAGCATCAAGGCGGCCGATCAGCCCCAGCATTTT. Translated, it gives CSIKAADQPQHF. The chain is built from TRBV29-1 and TRBJ1-5; D ambiguous. CDR1 is SQVTM, CDR2 ANQGSEA, per germline. This CDR3 comprises 12 residues. V shed 8 bases and J shed 5 bases, with 13 bases lying between them.

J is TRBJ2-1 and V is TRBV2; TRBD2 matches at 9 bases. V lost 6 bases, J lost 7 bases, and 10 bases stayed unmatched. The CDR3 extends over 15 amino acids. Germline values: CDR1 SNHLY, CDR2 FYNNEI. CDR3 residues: CASRGESSGRNEQFF. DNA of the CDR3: TGTGCCAGCAGGGGCGAGAGTAGCGGGAGAAATGAGCAGTTCTTC.

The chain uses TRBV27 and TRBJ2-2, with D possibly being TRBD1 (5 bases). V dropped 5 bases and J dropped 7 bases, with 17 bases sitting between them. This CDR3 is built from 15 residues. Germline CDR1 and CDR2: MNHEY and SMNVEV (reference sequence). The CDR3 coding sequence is TGTGCCAGCAGTCCCCGACAGAGGAGTGTCGGGGAGCTGTTTTTT. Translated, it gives CASSPRQRSVGELFF.

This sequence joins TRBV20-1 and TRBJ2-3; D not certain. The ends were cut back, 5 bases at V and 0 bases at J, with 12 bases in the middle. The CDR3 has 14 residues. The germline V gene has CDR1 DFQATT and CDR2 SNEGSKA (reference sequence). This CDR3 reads CSAVRDPSTDTQYF. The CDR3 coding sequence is TGCAGTGCTGTTCGCGATCCGAGCACAGATACGCAGTATTTT.

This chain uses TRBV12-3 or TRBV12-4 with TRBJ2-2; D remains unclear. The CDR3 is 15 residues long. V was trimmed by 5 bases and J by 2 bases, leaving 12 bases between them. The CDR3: CASSLMAGNTGELFF. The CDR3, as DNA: TGTGCCAGCAGTCTAATGGCCGGTAACACCGGGGAGCTGTTTTTT.

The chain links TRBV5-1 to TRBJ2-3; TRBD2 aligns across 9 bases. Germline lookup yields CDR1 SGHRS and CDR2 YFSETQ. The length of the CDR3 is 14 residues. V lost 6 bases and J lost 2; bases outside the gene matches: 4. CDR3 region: CASTVAGATDTQYF. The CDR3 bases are TGCGCCAGCACAGTAGCGGGGGCCACAGATACGCAGTATTTT.

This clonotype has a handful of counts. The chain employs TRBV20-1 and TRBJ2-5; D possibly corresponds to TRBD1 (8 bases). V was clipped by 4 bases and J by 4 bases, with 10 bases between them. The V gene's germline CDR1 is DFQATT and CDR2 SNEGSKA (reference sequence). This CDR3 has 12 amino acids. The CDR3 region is CSANRGGETQYF. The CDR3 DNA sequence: TGCAGTGCTAACAGGGGGGGAGAGACCCAGTACTTC.

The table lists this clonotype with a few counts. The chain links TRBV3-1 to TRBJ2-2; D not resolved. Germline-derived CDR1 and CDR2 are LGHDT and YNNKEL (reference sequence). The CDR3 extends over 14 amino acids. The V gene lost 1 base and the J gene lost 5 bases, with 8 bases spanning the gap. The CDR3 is CASSQGTETGELFF. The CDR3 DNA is TGTGCCAGCAGCCAAGGGACCGAGACCGGGGAGCTGTTTTTT. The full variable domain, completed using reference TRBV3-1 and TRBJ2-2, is DTAVSQTPKYLVTQMGNDKSIKCEQNLGHDTMYWYKQDSKKFLKIMFSYNNKELIINETVPNRFSPKSPDKAHLNLHINSLELGDSAVYFCASSQGTETGELFFGEGSRLTVL.

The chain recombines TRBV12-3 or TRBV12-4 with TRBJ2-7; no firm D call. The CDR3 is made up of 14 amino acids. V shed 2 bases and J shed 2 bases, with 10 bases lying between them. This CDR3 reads CASSLSSQTYEQYF. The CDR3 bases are TGTGCCAGCAGTTTAAGTTCACAAACCTACGAGCAGTACTTC.

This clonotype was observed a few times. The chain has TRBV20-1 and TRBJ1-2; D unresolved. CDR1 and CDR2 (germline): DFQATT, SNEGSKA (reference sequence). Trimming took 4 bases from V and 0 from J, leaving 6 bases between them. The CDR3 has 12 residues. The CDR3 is CSATRANYGYTF. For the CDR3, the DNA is TGCAGTGCTACCCGGGCTAACTATGGCTACACCTTC.

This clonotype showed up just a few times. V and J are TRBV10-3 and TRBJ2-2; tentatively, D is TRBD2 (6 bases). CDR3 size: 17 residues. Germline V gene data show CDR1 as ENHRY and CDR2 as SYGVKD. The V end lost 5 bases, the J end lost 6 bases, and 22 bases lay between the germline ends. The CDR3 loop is CAISSSSGEDTSGELFF. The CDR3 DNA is TGTGCCATCAGTTCCAGCTCGGGGGAAGATACGTCCGGGGAGCTGTTTTTT.

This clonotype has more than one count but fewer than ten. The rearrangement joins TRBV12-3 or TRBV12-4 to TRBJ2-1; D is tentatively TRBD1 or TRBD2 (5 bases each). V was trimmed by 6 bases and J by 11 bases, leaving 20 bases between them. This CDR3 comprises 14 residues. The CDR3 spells CASSSPTVWGKQFF. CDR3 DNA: TGTGCCAGCAGCTCCCCCACCGTGTGGGGGAAGCAGTTCTTC.

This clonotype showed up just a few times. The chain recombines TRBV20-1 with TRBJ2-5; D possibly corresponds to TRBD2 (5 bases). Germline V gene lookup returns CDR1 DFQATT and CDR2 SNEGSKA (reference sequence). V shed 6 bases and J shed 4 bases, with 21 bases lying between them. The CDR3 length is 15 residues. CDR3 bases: TGCAGTGCCATGGGTCTCGGGGTACCTTTAGAGACCCAGTACTTC. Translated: CSAMGLGVPLETQYF.

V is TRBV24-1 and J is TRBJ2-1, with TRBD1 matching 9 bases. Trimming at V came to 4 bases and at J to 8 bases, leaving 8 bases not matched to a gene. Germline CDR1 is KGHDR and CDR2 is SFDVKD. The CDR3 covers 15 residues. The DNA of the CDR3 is TGTGCCACCAGTGACGGGACAGGGAATATCGATGAGCAGTTCTTC. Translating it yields CATSDGTGNIDEQFF.

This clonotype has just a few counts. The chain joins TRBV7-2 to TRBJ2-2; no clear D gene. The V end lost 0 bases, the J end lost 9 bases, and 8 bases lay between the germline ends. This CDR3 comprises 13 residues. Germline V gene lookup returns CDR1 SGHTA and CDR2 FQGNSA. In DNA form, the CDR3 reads TGTGCCAGCAGCTTAGCCCAGGTGCGGGAGCTGTTTTTT. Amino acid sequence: CASSLAQVRELFF.

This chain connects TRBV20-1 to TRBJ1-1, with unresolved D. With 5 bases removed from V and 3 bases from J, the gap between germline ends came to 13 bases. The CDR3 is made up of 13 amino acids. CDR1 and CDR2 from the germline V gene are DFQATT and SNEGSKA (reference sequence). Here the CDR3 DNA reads TGCAGTGCTTCTAAACAGTTGGACACTGAAGCTTTCTTT. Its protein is CSASKQLDTEAFF.

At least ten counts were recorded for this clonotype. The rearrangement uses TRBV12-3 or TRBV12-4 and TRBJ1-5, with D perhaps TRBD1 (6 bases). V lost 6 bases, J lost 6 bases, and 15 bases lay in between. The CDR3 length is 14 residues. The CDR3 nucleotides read TGTGCCAGCAGCCCTTCAACAGGGATTCAGCCCCAGCATTTT. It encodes CASSPSTGIQPQHF.

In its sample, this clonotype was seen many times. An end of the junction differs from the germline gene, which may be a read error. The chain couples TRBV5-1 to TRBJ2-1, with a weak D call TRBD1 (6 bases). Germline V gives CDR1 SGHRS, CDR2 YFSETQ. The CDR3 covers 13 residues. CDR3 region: CASSLQGANEQFF. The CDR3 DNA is TGTGCCAGCAGCTTACAGGGAGCCAATGAGCAGTTCTTC.

This CDR3 reads CAISEGQGPAVYGYTF. The CDR3 region has the DNA TGTGCCATCAGTGAGGGACAGGGCCCCGCAGTCTATGGCTACACCTTC. The V and J genes are TRBV10-3 and TRBJ1-2; 8 bases are a match to TRBD1. Germline V lookup: CDR1 ENHRY, CDR2 SYGVKD. The ends lost 2 bases at V and 4 bases at J; junction bases unmatched: 9. The CDR3 spans 16 residues.